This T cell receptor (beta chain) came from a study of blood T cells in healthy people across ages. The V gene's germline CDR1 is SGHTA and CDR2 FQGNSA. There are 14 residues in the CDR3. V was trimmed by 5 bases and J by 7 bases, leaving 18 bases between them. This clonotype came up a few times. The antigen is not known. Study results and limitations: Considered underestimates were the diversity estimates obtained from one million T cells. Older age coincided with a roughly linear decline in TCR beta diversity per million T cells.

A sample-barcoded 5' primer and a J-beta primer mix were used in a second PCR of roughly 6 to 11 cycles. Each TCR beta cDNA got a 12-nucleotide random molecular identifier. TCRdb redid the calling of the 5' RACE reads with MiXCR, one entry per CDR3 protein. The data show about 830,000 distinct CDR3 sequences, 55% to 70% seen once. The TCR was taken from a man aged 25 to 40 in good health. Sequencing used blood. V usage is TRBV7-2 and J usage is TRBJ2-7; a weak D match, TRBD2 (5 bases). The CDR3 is CASSEGRASYEQYF. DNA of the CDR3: TGTGCCAGCAGCGAAGGGCGGGCTAGCTATGAGCAGTACTTC.